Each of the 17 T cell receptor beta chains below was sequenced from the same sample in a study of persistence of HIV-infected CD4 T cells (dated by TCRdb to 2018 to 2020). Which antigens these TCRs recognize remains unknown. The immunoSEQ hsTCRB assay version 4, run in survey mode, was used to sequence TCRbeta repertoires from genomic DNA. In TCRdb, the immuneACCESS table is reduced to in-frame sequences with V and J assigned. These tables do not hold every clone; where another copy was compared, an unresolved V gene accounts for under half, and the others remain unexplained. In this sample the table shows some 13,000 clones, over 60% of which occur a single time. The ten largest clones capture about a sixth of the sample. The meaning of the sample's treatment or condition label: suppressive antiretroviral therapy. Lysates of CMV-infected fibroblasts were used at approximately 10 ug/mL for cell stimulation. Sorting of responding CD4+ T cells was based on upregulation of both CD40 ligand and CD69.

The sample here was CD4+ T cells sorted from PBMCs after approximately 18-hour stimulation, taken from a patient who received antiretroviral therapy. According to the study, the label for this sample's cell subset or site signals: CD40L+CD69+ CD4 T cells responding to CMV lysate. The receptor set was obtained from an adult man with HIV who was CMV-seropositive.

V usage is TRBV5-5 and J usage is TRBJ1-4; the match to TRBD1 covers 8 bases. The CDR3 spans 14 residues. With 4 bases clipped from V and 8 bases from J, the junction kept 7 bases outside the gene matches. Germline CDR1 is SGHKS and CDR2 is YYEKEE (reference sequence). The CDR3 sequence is CASSAQGVGEKLFF. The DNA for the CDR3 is TGTGCCAGCAGCGCACAGGGGGTTGGGGAAAAACTGTTTTTT.

DNA for the CDR3: TGTGCCATCAGTGACCGCGGGGGGGAAAAATACAATGAGCAGTTCTTC. This translates into CAISDRGGEKYNEQFF. This chain connects TRBV10-3 to TRBJ2-1; 9 nucleotides line up with TRBD2. The V gene's germline CDR1 is ENHRY and CDR2 SYGVKD. This CDR3 spans 16 amino acids. With 3 bases clipped from V and 4 bases from J, the junction kept 7 bases outside the gene matches.

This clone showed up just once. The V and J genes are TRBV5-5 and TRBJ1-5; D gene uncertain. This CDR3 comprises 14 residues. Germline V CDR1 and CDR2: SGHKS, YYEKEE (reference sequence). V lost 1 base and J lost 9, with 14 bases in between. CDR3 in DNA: TGTGCCAGCAGCTTGTCCGACCAGAGGACGCCCCAGCATTTT. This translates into CASSLSDQRTPQHF.

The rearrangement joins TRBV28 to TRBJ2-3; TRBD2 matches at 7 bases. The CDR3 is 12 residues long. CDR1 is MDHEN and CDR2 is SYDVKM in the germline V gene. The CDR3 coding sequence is TGTGCTACCAGGGTAGGACTAGGGGCGCAGTATTTT. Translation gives CATRVGLGAQYF.

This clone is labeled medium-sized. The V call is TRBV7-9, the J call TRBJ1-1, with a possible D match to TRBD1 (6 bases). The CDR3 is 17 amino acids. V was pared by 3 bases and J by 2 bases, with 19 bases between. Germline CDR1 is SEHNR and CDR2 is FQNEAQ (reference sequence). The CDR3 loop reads CASSFSAEEGVNTEAFF. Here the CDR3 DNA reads TGTGCCAGCAGCTTCAGTGCCGAGGAGGGGGTAAACACTGAAGCTTTCTTT.

The DNA for the CDR3 is TGTGCCAGCTCACCAGCGGGCTTCTCTGGAAACACCATATATTTT. Encoded protein: CASSPAGFSGNTIYF. This chain links TRBV18 with TRBJ1-3; D not certain. Germline V CDR1 and CDR2: KGHSH, LQKENI. Trimming removed 2 bases from V and 0 bases from J, with 8 bases in between. The length of the CDR3 is 15 residues.

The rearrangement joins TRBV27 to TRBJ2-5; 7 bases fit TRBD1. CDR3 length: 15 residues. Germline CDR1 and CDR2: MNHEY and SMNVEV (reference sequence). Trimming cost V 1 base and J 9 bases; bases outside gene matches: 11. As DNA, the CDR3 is TGTGCCAGCAGTTTATTGAGTACGACAGGGACCGCCCAGTACTTC. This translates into CASSLLSTTGTAQYF.

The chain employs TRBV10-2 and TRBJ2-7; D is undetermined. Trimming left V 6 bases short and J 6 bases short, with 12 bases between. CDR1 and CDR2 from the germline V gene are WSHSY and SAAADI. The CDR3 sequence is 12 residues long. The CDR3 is CASRAIPGEQYF. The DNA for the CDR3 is TGCGCCAGCAGGGCGATACCCGGCGAGCAGTACTTC.

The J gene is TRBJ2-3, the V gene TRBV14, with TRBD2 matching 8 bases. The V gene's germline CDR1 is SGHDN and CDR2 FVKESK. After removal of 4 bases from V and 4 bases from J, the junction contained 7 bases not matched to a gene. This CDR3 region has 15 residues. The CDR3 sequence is CASSLRGRGADTQYF. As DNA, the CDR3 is TGTGCCAGCAGCCTGCGTGGGCGGGGGGCAGATACGCAGTATTTT.

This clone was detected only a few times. In DNA form, the CDR3 reads TGTGCCAGCAGCTTCGCCGCGGAGCAGGGAGATGAAAATGAAAAACTGTTTTTT. As protein: CASSFAAEQGDENEKLFF. The chain has TRBV7-9 and TRBJ1-4; the D gene is possibly TRBD1 (5 bases). The germline V and J ends were trimmed by 3 bases and 5 bases, with 22 bases remaining between them. The V gene's germline CDR1 is SEHNR and CDR2 FQNEAQ (reference sequence). There are 18 residues in the CDR3. Full variable domain (rest looked up from reference TRBV7-9 and TRBJ1-4): DTGVSQNPRHKITKRGQNVTFRCDPISEHNRLYWYRQTLGQGPEFLTYFQNEAQLEKSRLLSDRFSAERPKGSFSTLEIQRTEQGDSAMYLCASSFAAEQGDENEKLFFGSGTQLSVL.

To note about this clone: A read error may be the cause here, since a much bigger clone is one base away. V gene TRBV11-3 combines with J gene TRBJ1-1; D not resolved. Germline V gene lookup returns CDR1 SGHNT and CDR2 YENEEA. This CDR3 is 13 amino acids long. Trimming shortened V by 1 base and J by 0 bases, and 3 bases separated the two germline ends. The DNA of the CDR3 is TGTGCCAGCAGCTTAGGGGTGAACACTGAAGCTTTCTTT. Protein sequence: CASSLGVNTEAFF.

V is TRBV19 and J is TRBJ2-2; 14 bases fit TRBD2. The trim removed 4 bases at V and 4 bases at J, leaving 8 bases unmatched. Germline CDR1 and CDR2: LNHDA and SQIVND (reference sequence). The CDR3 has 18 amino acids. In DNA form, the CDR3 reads TGTGCCAGTAGTAGGAGACTAGCGGGGGGGCCGGGCACCGGGGAGCTGTTTTTT. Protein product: CASSRRLAGGPGTGELFF.

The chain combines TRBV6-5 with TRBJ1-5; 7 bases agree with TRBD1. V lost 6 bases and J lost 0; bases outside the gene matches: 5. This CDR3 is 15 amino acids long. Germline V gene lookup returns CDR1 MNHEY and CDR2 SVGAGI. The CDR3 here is CASRPTGVSNQPQHF. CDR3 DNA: TGTGCCAGCAGACCAACAGGGGTTAGCAATCAGCCCCAGCATTTT.

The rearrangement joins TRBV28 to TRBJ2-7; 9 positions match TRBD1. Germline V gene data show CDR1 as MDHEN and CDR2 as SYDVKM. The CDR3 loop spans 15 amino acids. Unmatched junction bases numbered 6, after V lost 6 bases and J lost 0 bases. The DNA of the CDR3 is TGTGCCAGCAGCTCCGGGACAGGGAGCTCCTACGAGCAGTACTTC. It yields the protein CASSSGTGSSYEQYF.

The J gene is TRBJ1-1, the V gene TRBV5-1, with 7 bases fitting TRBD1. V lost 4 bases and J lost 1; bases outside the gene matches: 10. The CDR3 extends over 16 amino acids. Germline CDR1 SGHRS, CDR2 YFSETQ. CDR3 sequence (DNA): TGCGCCAGCAGCCTGACTTGGGGACAGAGGAACACTGAAGCTTTCTTT. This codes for CASSLTWGQRNTEAFF.

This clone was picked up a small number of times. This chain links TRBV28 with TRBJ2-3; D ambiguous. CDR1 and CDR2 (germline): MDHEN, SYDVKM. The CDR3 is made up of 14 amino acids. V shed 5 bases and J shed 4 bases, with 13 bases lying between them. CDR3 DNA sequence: TGTGCCAGCAGTCCCGCCCCGCTTGCAGATACGCAGTATTTT. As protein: CASSPAPLADTQYF.

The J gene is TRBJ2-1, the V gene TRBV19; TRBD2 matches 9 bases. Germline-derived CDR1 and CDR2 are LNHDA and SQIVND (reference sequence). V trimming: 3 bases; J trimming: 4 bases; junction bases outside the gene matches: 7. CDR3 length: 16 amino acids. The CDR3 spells CASSIRGGASYNEQFF. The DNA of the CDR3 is TGTGCCAGTAGTATCCGCGGGGGGGCCTCGTACAATGAGCAGTTCTTC.